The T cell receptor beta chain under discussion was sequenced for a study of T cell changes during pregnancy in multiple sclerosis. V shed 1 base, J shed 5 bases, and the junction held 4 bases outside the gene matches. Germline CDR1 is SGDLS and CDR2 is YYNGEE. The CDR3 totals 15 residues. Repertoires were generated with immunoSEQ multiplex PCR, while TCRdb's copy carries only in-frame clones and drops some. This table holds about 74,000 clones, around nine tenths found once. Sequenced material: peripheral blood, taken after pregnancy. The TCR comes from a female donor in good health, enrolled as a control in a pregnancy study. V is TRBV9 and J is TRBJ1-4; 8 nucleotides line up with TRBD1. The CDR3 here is CASSVQDRDNEKLFF. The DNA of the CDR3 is TGTGCCAGCAGCGTACAGGACAGGGACAATGAAAAACTGTTTTTT.